One sample yielded the 5 T cell receptor beta chains listed below, sequenced in a study of regulatory and conventional T cells in RAG deficiency. Conventional CD4+ T cells were sorted from blood as CD25-low CD127-high cells. TCRdb keeps only in-frame clones here, not all; method: immunoSEQ multiplex PCR. The sample lists about 30,000 clones, over 90% occurring once. These same data were also listed under a study on regulatory T cells. That source adds: The primer mix had 52 TRBV and 13 TRBJ primers.

Material for sequencing was CD25- CD4+ T cells sorted from blood. These receptors came from a human donor in good health.

The gene calls are TRBV18 and TRBJ2-2, with D maybe TRBD2 (5 bases). The ends were cut back, 3 bases at V and 6 bases at J, with 8 bases in the middle. The CDR3 totals 13 residues. Germline V gene lookup returns CDR1 KGHSH and CDR2 LQKENI. CDR3 amino acids: CASSPRVSGELFF. The CDR3, as DNA: TGTGCCAGCTCACCGAGGGTTTCCGGGGAGCTGTTTTTT.

The chain links TRBV6-5 to TRBJ1-2; D is possibly TRBD1 (6 bases). Germline CDR1 reads MNHEY; CDR2 reads SVGAGI. The CDR3 runs to 14 residues. V dropped 6 bases and J dropped 5 bases, with 16 bases sitting between them. The DNA for the CDR3 is TGTGCCAGCAGCCCGAGACAGGTCCAGTATGGCTACACCTTC. It codes for CASSPRQVQYGYTF.

The chain is built from TRBV10-3 and TRBJ1-1; TRBD1 is a possible D gene (5 bases). CDR1 and CDR2 (germline): ENHRY, SYGVKD. The CDR3 is 15 amino acids. Trimming pared 2 bases from V and 5 bases from J, leaving 15 bases between. The DNA for the CDR3 is TGTGCCATCAGTGAGCTGGGTTCAGGGCGGACTGAAGCTTTCTTT. It yields the protein CAISELGSGRTEAFF.

J is TRBJ1-5 and V is TRBV2; no clear D. CDR3 length equals 14 residues. V was shortened by 5 bases and J by 0 bases, with 8 bases between the two germline ends. Germline V gene sequence: CDR1 SNHLY, CDR2 FYNNEI. The CDR3 nucleotides read TGTGCCAGCAGTTTTCCAATTAGCAATCAGCCCCAGCATTTT. Translating gives CASSFPISNQPQHF. Complete variable domain (other parts from reference TRBV2 and TRBJ1-5): EPEVTQTPSHQVTQMGQEVILRCVPISNHLYFYWYRQILGQKVEFLVSFYNNEISEKSEIFDDQFSVERPDGSNFTLKIRSTKLEDSAMYFCASSFPISNQPQHFGDGTRLSIL.

This chain joins TRBV19 and TRBJ2-7, with TRBD2 as a possible D gene (5 bases). The CDR3 length is 15 residues. Trimming pared 9 bases from V and 0 bases from J, leaving 18 bases between. In germline, CDR1 is LNHDA, CDR2 SQIVND (reference sequence). This CDR3 reads CASANGRRSSYEQYF. CDR3 DNA: TGTGCCAGCGCCAATGGAAGGAGGAGCTCCTACGAGCAGTACTTC. Complete variable domain (other parts from reference TRBV19 and TRBJ2-7): DGGITQSPKYLFRKEGQNVTLSCEQNLNHDAMYWYRQDPGQGLRLIYYSQIVNDFQKGDIAEGYSVSREKKESFPLTVTSAQKNPTAFYLCASANGRRSSYEQYFGPGTRLTVT.